The clone carrying this TCR beta chain was counted between two and nine times. Its antigen is undetermined. The CDR3 is 16 residues long. From germline, CDR1 is SGHDN and CDR2 FVKESK. V lost 5 bases and J 2 bases, leaving 18 bases between the germline ends. The entry originates in a study of cytomegalovirus exposure and HLA in healthy donors. Turning to the study itself: The approximately 110 validation repertoires were reported in a later analysis to have been generated on the same platform as the roughly 720 first-cohort repertoires.

Profiled with immunoSEQ multiplex PCR; TCRdb holds only in-frame clones, not every one. The data show approximately 110,000 clones, 88% seen once. General observations from the study: Using the classifier, cytomegalovirus status was reportedly diagnosed with high specificity and sensitivity. Among TCR sequences, most were rare, though some public TCRs appeared in many donors. Among TCR beta chains, those listed as cytomegalovirus-associated numbered roughly 150.

This TCR was recovered from a woman aged 18-29 years in good health and CMV-seronegative. J is TRBJ1-2 and V is TRBV14; no clear D. The sample was PBMCs. The CDR3 bases are TGTGCCAGCAGCGGGAGGTTCGGTGCGACGAACTATGGCTACACCTTC. It is translated as CASSGRFGATNYGYTF.